Shown below are 9 T cell receptor beta chains from a single sample sequenced in a study of beta chain features in type 1 diabetes. The whole isolated RNA underwent reverse transcription, so sequencing captured expressed TCRB transcripts. Using immunoSEQ multiplex PCR, the repertoire was profiled, and TCRdb retains in-frame clones only, with some absent. This sample yields about 110,000 clones, of which about 40% are seen a single time; roughly 0.059% belongs to the top ten. The sequenced sample was stem cell memory CD4+ T cells from blood. The source of these receptors is a woman under 30 in good health.

This clone was picked up a small number of times. The rearrangement joins TRBV6-1 to TRBJ1-1; D gene ambiguous. V dropped 0 bases and J dropped 10 bases, with 15 bases sitting between them. This CDR3 comprises 14 residues. Per the germline V gene, CDR1 is MNHNS and CDR2 is SASEGT. The CDR3 loop reads CASSEARYRGTAFF. DNA for the CDR3: TGTGCCAGCAGTGAAGCGCGGTACCGGGGAACAGCTTTCTTT.

The chain is built from TRBV6-6 and TRBJ1-2, with a tentative D call TRBD1 (6 bases). V lost 0 bases and J 4 bases, leaving 12 bases between the germline ends. CDR1 is MNHNY, CDR2 SVGAGI, per germline (reference sequence). This CDR3 comprises 15 residues. The DNA of the CDR3 is TGTGCCAGCAGTTACTCATATGGACAGAGCTATGGCTACACCTTC. Protein sequence: CASSYSYGQSYGYTF.

The rearrangement links TRBV7-9 to TRBJ2-7; 12 bases fit TRBD1. In germline, CDR1 is SEHNR, CDR2 FQNEAQ (reference sequence). The CDR3 runs to 19 residues. The V gene end was trimmed by 5 bases and the J gene end by 2 bases; junction bases not matched to a gene: 16. This CDR3 is CASSALWGTGGKVTYEQYF. The CDR3 nucleotides are TGTGCCAGCAGCGCCCTTTGGGGGACAGGGGGCAAGGTAACCTACGAGCAGTACTTC.

This clone appeared a few times. The chain couples TRBV6-6 to TRBJ1-1, with 8 bases lining up with TRBD1. The trim removed 9 bases at V and 4 bases at J, leaving 7 bases unmatched. The CDR3 is 13 residues long. Germline CDR1 and CDR2: MNHNY and SVGAGI (reference sequence). CDR3 loop: CASKDRVSTEAFF. CDR3 bases: TGTGCCAGTAAGGACAGGGTGAGCACTGAAGCTTTCTTT.

This clone occurred a few times. The chain links TRBV7-9 to TRBJ1-1; TRBD1 matches 7 bases. After removal of 2 bases from V and 5 bases from J, the junction contained 5 bases not matched to a gene. This CDR3 is built from 14 residues. Germline values: CDR1 SEHNR, CDR2 FQNEAQ (reference sequence). In DNA, the CDR3 is TGTGCCAGCAGCTTAACAGGGGCACAAACTGAAGCTTTCTTT. Amino acid sequence: CASSLTGAQTEAFF.

This clone occurred once. This chain connects TRBV5-1 to TRBJ2-1, with 13 bases lining up with TRBD2. The CDR3 spans 15 residues. Germline CDR1 and CDR2: SGHRS and YFSETQ. V dropped 2 bases and J dropped 5; count of bases not matched to a gene: 1. This chain's CDR3 is CASSLLAGGDNEQFF. As DNA, the CDR3 is TGCGCCAGCAGCTTACTAGCGGGAGGGGACAATGAGCAGTTCTTC.

V and J are TRBV5-5 and TRBJ1-1; 7 nucleotides match TRBD1. The germline gives CDR1 SGHKS, CDR2 YYEKEE (reference sequence). The CDR3 runs 13 residues. Trimming removed 7 bases from V and 11 bases from J; junction bases left unmatched: 14. This chain's CDR3 is CASQPRQGTRAFF. CDR3 in DNA: TGTGCCAGCCAGCCACGACAGGGTACGAGGGCTTTCTTT.

This chain uses TRBV7-9 with TRBJ2-7; 8 bases map to TRBD1. Looked up from germline, CDR1 is SEHNR and CDR2 is FQNEAQ (reference sequence). V trimming: 1 base; J trimming: 12 bases; junction bases outside the gene matches: 20. The CDR3 is made up of 17 amino acids. DNA for the CDR3: TGTGCCAGCAGCTTAGGAGGTAGCGAGACAGGGGCCAGGCGGAGGTACTTC. Amino acid sequence: CASSLGGSETGARRRYF.

V usage is TRBV19 and J usage is TRBJ1-4; 9 positions match TRBD1. Germline V lookup: CDR1 LNHDA, CDR2 SQIVND (reference sequence). Germline trimming cut 5 bases from V and 8 bases from J; bases unmatched to any gene: 9. The CDR3 has 15 residues. The CDR3 loop is CASSPYRDRVEKLFF. DNA for the CDR3: TGTGCCAGTAGTCCCTACCGGGACAGGGTCGAAAAACTGTTTTTT.